Below, 10 T cell receptor beta chains from the same sample are listed, as sequenced in a study of blood T cell repertoires in COVID-19. The data were produced by immunoSEQ multiplex PCR, yet TCRdb's version contains in-frame clones alone and is incomplete. This table holds about 160,000 clones, more than 60% found once. The sequencing input was peripheral blood. Receptors were obtained from a man in his 60s with acute or convalescent COVID-19.

This sequence joins TRBV4-3 and TRBJ1-1; TRBD1 might be the D (5 bases). Trimming shortened V by 0 bases and J by 8 bases, and 16 bases separated the two germline ends. CDR3 length equals 15 residues. The germline V gene encodes CDR1 LGHNA and CDR2 YSLEER. The CDR3 bases are TGCGCCAGCAGCCAAGAGGTGGGCAGGGCCTCCGAAGCTTTCTTT. It yields the protein CASSQEVGRASEAFF.

The gene calls are TRBV2 and TRBJ2-7; tentatively, D is TRBD1 (6 bases). The V end lost 6 bases, the J end lost 1 base, and 10 bases lay between the germline ends. In germline, CDR1 is SNHLY, CDR2 FYNNEI. The CDR3 totals 13 residues. CDR3 sequence (DNA): TGTGCCAGCAGGGACAGAGGTTCCTACGAGCAGTACTTC. It yields the protein CASRDRGSYEQYF.

The V call is TRBV5-4, the J call TRBJ2-3; 14 nucleotides agree with TRBD2. The germline CDR1 and CDR2 sequences are SGHNT and YYREEE (reference sequence). CDR3 size: 15 residues. Trimming at V came to 5 bases and at J to 2 bases, leaving 1 base not matched to a gene. DNA for the CDR3: TGTGCCAGCAGGACTAGCGGGGGGGCCACAGATACGCAGTATTTT. Translated: CASRTSGGATDTQYF.

This clone occurred once. The rearrangement links TRBV2 to TRBJ1-5; TRBD1 is a possible D gene (6 bases). CDR3 length equals 15 residues. CDR1 and CDR2 from the germline V gene are SNHLY and FYNNEI. V lost 6 bases and J 3 bases, leaving 15 bases between the germline ends. Written as DNA, the CDR3 is TGTGCCAGCAGAACCGGGACAACCAACAATCAGCCCCAGCATTTT. The encoded protein is CASRTGTTNNQPQHF.

The J gene is TRBJ1-2, the V gene TRBV30, with a tentative D call TRBD1 (6 bases). This CDR3 spans 13 amino acids. V lost 4 bases, J lost 6 bases, and 15 bases lay in between. Germline V gives CDR1 GTSNPN, CDR2 SVGIG (reference sequence). The CDR3 protein is CAWIPGQWHGYTF. The CDR3 bases are TGTGCCTGGATTCCGGGACAATGGCATGGCTACACCTTC. The variable domain in full, completed from reference TRBV30 and TRBJ1-2, reads SQTIHQWPATLVQPVGSPLSLECTVEGTSNPNLYWYRQAAGRGLQLLFYSVGIGQISSEVPQNLSASRPQDRQFILSSKKLLLSDSGFYLCAWIPGQWHGYTFGSGTRLTVV.

The CDR3 protein is CASSTGQANYGYTF. The CDR3, as DNA: TGTGCCAGCAGCACCGGACAGGCGAACTATGGCTACACCTTC. This chain links TRBV5-6 with TRBJ1-2; 7 bases match TRBD1. CDR3 size: 14 residues. With V trimmed by 4 bases and J by 2 bases, 5 bases remained unmatched. CDR1 and CDR2 from the germline V gene are SGHDT and YYEEEE.

The chain couples TRBV3-1 (or the pseudogene TRBV3-2) to TRBJ1-6; 7 positions agree with TRBD1. With V trimmed by 6 bases and J by 7 bases, 9 bases remained unmatched. Germline V gene lookup returns CDR1 LGHDT and CDR2 YNNKEL (reference sequence). The CDR3 runs 15 residues. Here the CDR3 DNA reads TGTGCCAGCAGGAAGACAGGGATAGGCAATTCACCCCTCCACTTT. It codes for CASRKTGIGNSPLHF.

This clone was seen once. The chain employs TRBV4-1 and TRBJ2-3; 16 nucleotides match TRBD2. This CDR3 has 18 residues. Germline V CDR1 and CDR2: MGHRA, YSYEKL. Trimming took 5 bases from V and 4 from J; bases not matched to a gene: 9. The CDR3 DNA reads TGCGCCAGCAGCTCACCGGGACTAGCGGGGGGGCAATCAGATACGCAGTATTTT. Its protein product is CASSSPGLAGGQSDTQYF.

This clone was observed a handful of times. The chain links TRBV11-2 to TRBJ2-2; D might be TRBD2 (6 bases). Trimming removed 2 bases at V and 8 bases at J, with 24 bases between. Germline V gene sequence: CDR1 SGHAT, CDR2 FQNNGV. This CDR3 comprises 18 residues. CDR3: CASSLQGLSTRTPGELFF. CDR3 in DNA: TGTGCCAGCAGCTTACAGGGACTTTCGACAAGAACACCGGGGGAGCTGTTTTTT.

The chain joins TRBV3-1 (or the pseudogene TRBV3-2) to TRBJ2-1; TRBD1 is a possible D gene (6 bases). V lost 1 base, J lost 0 bases, and 10 bases lay in between. Germline CDR1 reads LGHDT; CDR2 reads YNNKEL (reference sequence). CDR3 length: 16 amino acids. The CDR3 loop is CASSQVQGSSYNEQFF. CDR3 DNA sequence: TGTGCCAGCAGCCAAGTACAGGGAAGCTCCTACAATGAGCAGTTCTTC.